This TCR beta chain was obtained from a study of regulatory T cells in long-lasting Graves disease. Arm-PCR with iRepertoire HTBI primers amplified the CDR3 regions for these TCR beta libraries. In TCRdb, the multiplex PCR reads were re-called with MiXCR into one record per CDR3 protein. The sample consists of 400,000 to 450,000 distinct CDR3 sequences, about 25% of them appearing once. The time point: persistent/refractory GD, antithyroid drugs over 5 years with positive TRAb. Preparation of the TCR library used RNA extracted from PBMCs. This clonotype occurred many times. This CDR3 is 12 amino acids long. The V end lost 6 bases, the J end lost 6 bases, and 12 bases lay between the germline ends.

This sequence was found in a female donor with Graves disease. This sequence joins TRBV12-3 or TRBV12-4 and TRBJ2-7; either TRBD1 or TRBD2 may supply D (5 bases each). The sequencing here drew on peripheral blood mononuclear cells (PBMCs), taken when the disease was refractory, from a patient treated with antithyroid drugs. As DNA, the CDR3 is TGTGCCAGCAGCCGGGACCCTCGCGAGCAGTACTTC. Its protein is CASSRDPREQYF.